The present T cell receptor (beta chain) was sequenced within a study of blood T cell repertoires in COVID-19. In the study overall: Both acute and convalescent COVID-19 samples were obtained from the United States, Italy and Spain. The cDNA or gDNA used as material had been derived from T cells, B-cell-depleted T cells, or PBMCs.

As originally analysed: Reference gene primer amplification gave estimated nucleated cell counts. TCRdb keeps only in-frame clones here, not all; method: immunoSEQ multiplex PCR. V, J and clone size reflect that table, while D and trimming were determined from the DNA. The sample lists tens of thousands of clones; approximately 78% were seen once. The CDR3 covers 15 residues. V gave up 0 bases and J gave up 2 bases, with 8 bases separating them. Per germline, CDR1 LNHNV and CDR2 YYDKDF (reference sequence). A few counts support this clone. The chain is built from TRBV15 and TRBJ1-3; tentative D call: TRBD1 (6 bases). Input material: peripheral blood. This TCR was sampled from a man aged 45-65 years with active or convalescent COVID-19. This CDR3 reads CATSRDRTAGNTIYF. The CDR3 DNA is TGTGCCACCAGCAGAGATCGGACAGCTGGAAACACCATATATTTT.